This paragraph covers one TCR beta chain sequence. Antigen: not known. Only in-frame clones appear in the TCRdb table, and some are missing; sequencing was by immunoSEQ multiplex PCR. Seen here are 45,000 to 55,000 clones, around 84% observed once, and the top ten hold about 1.5%. These data originate in a study of OX40 agonist ivuxolimab in advanced cancers. Study-level information: The study gave patients intravenous ivuxolimab at 0.01 to 10 mg/kg every 2 weeks.

Findings and caveats of the study: Low normalized T-cell clonal expansion also characterized some of the nonresponders. On average, a greater number of expanded clones characterised CD8+ T cells relative to CD4+. Researchers did not establish what antigens the expanded peripheral T cells target.

This CDR3 region has 15 residues. Germline CDR1 and CDR2: SGHDT and YYEEEE. Trimming removed 3 bases at V and 7 bases at J, with 19 bases between. The chain is built from TRBV5-6 and TRBJ1-1; D remains unclear. The TCR sequence derives from an adult with an advanced solid tumor such as melanoma, head and neck, liver or kidney cancer. The sample here was CD4+ or CD8+ T cells sorted from blood, taken in a trial of the OX40 agonist ivuxolimab. CDR3 sequence (DNA): TGTGCCAGCAGCTCCCGAGGACTGGAAGCCAGTGAAGCTTTCTTT. Encoded protein: CASSSRGLEASEAFF.